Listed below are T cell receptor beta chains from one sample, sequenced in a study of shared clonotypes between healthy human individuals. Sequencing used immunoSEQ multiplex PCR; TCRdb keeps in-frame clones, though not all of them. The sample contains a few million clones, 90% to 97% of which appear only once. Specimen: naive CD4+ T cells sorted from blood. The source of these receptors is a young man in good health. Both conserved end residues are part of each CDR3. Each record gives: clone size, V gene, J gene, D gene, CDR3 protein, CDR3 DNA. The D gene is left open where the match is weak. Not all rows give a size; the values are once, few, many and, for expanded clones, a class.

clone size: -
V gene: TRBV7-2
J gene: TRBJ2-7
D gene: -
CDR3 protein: CASSLSALSSYEQYF
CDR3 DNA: TGTGCCAGCAGCCTTAGCGCGCTCTCGTCCTACGAGCAGTACTTC

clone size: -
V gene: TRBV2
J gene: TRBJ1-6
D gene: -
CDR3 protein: CASSPLTTDSPLHF
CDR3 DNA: TGTGCCAGCAGCCCCCTTACCACCGATTCACCCCTCCACTTT

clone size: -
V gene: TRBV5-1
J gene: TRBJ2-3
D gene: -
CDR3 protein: CASSLATSTDTQYF
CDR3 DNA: TGCGCCAGCAGCTTGGCCACCTCTACAGATACGCAGTATTTT

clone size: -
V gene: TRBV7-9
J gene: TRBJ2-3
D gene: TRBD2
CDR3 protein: CASSTGLARTDTQYF
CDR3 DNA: TGTGCCAGCAGCACTGGACTAGCGCGCACAGATACGCAGTATTTT

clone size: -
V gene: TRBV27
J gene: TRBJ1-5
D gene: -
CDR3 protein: CASSTGDTWGQPQHF
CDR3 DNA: TGTGCCAGCTCTACGGGAGACACCTGGGGCCAGCCCCAGCATTTT

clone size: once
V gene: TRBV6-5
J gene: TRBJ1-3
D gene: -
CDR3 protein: CASSYRLSSGNTIYF
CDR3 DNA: TGTGCCAGCAGTTACCGGCTCAGCTCTGGAAACACCATATATTTT

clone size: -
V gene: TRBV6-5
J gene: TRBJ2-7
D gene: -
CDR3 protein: CASSYGGGQYEQYF
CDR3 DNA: TGTGCCAGCAGTTACGGGGGAGGTCAATACGAGCAGTACTTC

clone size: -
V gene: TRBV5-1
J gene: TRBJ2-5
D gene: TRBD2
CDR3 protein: CASSSGLAGGGFGETQYF
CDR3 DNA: TGCGCCAGCAGCTCTGGACTAGCGGGAGGAGGGTTCGGGGAGACCCAGTACTTC

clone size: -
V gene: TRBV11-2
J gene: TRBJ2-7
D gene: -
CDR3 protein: CASSFRLEGASEQYF
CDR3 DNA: TGTGCCAGCAGCTTTAGACTAGAGGGGGCCTCCGAGCAGTACTTC

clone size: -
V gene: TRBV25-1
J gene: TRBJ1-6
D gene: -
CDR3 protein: CASSDSQGWNSPLHF
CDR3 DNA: TGTGCCAGCAGTGACAGTCAGGGGTGGAATTCACCCCTCCACTTT

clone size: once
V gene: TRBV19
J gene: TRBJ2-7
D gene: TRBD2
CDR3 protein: CASAGAGAYYEQYF
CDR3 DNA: TGTGCCAGTGCGGGAGCGGGAGCGTACTACGAGCAGTACTTC

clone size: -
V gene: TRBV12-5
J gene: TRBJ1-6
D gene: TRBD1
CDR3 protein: CASGLTGPYNSPLHF
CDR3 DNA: TGTGCTAGTGGTCTGACAGGGCCCTATAATTCACCCCTCCACTTT

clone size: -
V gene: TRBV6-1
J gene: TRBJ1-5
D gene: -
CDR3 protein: CASSDSRQYSNQPQHF
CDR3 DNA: TGTGCCAGCAGTGATAGTCGACAGTATAGCAATCAGCCCCAGCATTTT

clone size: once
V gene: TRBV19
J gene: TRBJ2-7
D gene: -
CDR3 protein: CASSKLGGNYEQYF
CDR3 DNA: TGTGCCAGTAGCAAACTAGGGGGGAATTACGAGCAGTACTTC

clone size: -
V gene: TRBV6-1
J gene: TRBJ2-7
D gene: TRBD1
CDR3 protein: CASSSWTGFSYEQYF
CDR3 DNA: TGTGCCAGCAGTTCTTGGACAGGATTCTCCTACGAGCAGTACTTC

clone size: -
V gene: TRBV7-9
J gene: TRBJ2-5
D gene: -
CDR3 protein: CASSPSGPQGTQYF
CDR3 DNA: TGTGCCAGCAGCCCGTCCGGCCCCCAAGGGACCCAGTACTTC

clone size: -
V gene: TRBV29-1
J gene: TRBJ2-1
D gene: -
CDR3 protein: CSVDPFISMTSDIIHNEQFF
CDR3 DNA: TGCAGCGTTGATCCCTTCATATCCATGACCAGTGACATTATACACAATGAGCAGTTCTTC

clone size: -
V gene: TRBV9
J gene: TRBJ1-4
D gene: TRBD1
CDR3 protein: CASSLGIGTGNEKLFF
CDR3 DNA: TGTGCCAGCAGCCTTGGAATCGGGACAGGGAATGAAAAACTGTTTTTT

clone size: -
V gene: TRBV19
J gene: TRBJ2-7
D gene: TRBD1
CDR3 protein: CASRDRGKQYF
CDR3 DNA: TGTGCCAGTAGGGACAGGGGGAAGCAGTACTTC

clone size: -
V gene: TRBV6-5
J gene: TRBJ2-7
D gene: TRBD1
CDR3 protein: CASLLGQVSYEQYF
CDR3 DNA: TGTGCCAGCCTCCTGGGACAGGTATCCTACGAGCAGTACTTC

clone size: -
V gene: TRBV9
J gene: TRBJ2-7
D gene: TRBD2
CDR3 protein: CASSPQGLAGYEQYF
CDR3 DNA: TGTGCCAGCAGCCCCCAGGGGCTAGCGGGCTACGAGCAGTACTTC

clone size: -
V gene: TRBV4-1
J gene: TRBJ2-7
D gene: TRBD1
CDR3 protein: CASSRGQATSYEQYF
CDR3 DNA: TGCGCCAGCAGCCGGGGACAGGCGACATCCTACGAGCAGTACTTC

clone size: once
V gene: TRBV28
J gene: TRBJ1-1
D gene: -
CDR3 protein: CASSLRGGPAFF
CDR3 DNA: TGTGCCAGCAGTCTCCGGGGAGGGCCCGCTTTCTTT

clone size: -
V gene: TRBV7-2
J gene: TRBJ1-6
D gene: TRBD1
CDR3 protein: CASSLLQGQATNSPLHF
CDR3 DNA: TGTGCCAGCAGCCTACTCCAGGGACAGGCTACCAATTCACCCCTCCACTTT

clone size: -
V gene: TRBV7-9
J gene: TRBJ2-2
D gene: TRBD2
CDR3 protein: CASRLLAGSTGELFF
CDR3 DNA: TGTGCCAGCAGGCTACTAGCGGGAAGCACCGGGGAGCTGTTTTTT

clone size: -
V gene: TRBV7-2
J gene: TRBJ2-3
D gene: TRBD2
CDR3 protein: CASSLRLAGPTDTQYF
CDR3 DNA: TGTGCCAGCAGCCTCCGGCTAGCGGGCCCCACAGATACGCAGTATTTT

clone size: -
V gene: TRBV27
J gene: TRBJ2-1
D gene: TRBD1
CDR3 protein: CAISSKQGAAHEQFF
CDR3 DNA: TGTGCCATCTCCTCCAAACAGGGGGCAGCTCATGAGCAGTTCTTC

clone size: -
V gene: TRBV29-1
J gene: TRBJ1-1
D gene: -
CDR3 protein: CSVERGVTEAFF
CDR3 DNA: TGCAGCGTTGAGAGGGGGGTCACTGAAGCTTTCTTT

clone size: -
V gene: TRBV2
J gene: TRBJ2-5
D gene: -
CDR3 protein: CASSGATAQETQYF
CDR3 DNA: TGTGCCAGCAGTGGGGCGACAGCCCAAGAGACCCAGTACTTC

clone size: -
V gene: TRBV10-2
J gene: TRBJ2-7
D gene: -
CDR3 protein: CASSESRQRCEQYF
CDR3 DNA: TGCGCCAGCAGTGAGTCCCGGCAAAGGTGCGAGCAGTACTTC

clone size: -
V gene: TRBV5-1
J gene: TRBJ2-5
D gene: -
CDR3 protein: CASSLAVGTQETQYF
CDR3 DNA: TGCGCCAGCAGCTTGGCCGTCGGGACCCAAGAGACCCAGTACTTC

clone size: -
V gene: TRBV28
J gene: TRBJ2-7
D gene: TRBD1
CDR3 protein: CATSGTGPYEQYF
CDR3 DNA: TGTGCCACCTCCGGGACAGGTCCCTACGAGCAGTACTTC

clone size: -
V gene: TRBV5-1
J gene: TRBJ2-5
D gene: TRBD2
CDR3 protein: CASSSRLAGGQETQYF
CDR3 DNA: TGCGCCAGCAGCTCGAGACTAGCGGGGGGCCAAGAGACCCAGTACTTC

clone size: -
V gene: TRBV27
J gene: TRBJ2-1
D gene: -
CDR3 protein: CASRRGGESYNEQFF
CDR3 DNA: TGTGCCAGCAGAAGGGGGGGAGAATCCTACAATGAGCAGTTCTTC

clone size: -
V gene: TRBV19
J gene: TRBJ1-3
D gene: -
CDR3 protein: CASSIRTISGNTIYF
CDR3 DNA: TGTGCCAGTTCAATCCGCACGATCTCTGGAAACACCATATATTTT

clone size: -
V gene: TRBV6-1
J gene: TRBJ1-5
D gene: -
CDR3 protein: CASGSAGLGNQPQHF
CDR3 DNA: TGTGCCAGCGGGAGTGCGGGGTTAGGCAATCAGCCCCAGCATTTT

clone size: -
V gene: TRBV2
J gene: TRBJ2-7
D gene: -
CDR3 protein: CASKRSFSYEQYF
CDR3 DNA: TGTGCCAGCAAACGGAGTTTCAGCTACGAGCAGTACTTC

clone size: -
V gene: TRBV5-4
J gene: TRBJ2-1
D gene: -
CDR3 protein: CASSLTTSSDEQFF
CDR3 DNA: TGTGCCAGCAGCCTTACCACTAGCAGCGATGAGCAGTTCTTC

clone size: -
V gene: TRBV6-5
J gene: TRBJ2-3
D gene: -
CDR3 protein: CASSSPAGTDTQYF
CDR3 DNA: TGTGCCAGCAGCTCGCCGGCCGGCACAGATACGCAGTATTTT